Described below is a single TCR beta chain sequence and its context. Participants were aged about 18 to 90 years, lived in 20 to 30 US areas, and enrolled virtually. Allocation to cohorts depended on clinical history reported by the participants. Donors in Cohort 3 counted as recovered after two negative PCRs, clearance, or symptom resolution. This sample is drawn from a study of blood T cell repertoires in COVID-19. Overall study: Nucleic acid was either cDNA or gDNA, and it came from T cells, B-cell-depleted T cells, or PBMCs.

Produced via immunoSEQ multiplex PCR; TCRdb's table is partial and in-frame only. The sample lists about 160,000 clones, around 80% occurring once. This CDR3 has 16 residues. Germline values: CDR1 SGHVS, CDR2 FQNEAQ. V shed 4 bases and J shed 6 bases, with 19 bases lying between them. The chain combines TRBV7-8 with TRBJ2-1; tentatively, D is TRBD2 (5 bases). The source material was PBMCs or T cells enriched from blood (not recorded which). The TCR sequence derives from a woman aged 55-75 years who had recovered from COVID-19. For the CDR3, the DNA is TGTGCCAGCAGCTCAGAGGGAGTGGTCGCGGGCAATGAGCAGTTCTTC. Its protein product is CASSSEGVVAGNEQFF. Full variable domain (outside the CDR3, taken from reference TRBV7-8 and TRBJ2-1): GAGVSQSPRYKVAKRGQDVALRCDPISGHVSLFWYQQALGQGPEFLTYFQNEAQLDKSGLPSDRFFAERPEGSVSTLKIQRTQQEDSAVYLCASSSEGVVAGNEQFFGPGTRLTVL.